These T cell receptor beta chains were read from a single sample in a study of cytomegalovirus exposure and HLA in healthy donors. Here immunoSEQ multiplex PCR was the method, and the copy in TCRdb shows in-frame clones only, minus some. The data hold 150,000 to 200,000 clones, with nearly 80% observed a single time. The sequenced material came from PBMCs. Every receptor here comes from a woman in her 40s in good health and CMV-seronegative. Each CDR3 is given with its conserved first and last residue. D genes are given only for firm matches. Size is stated for part of the rows, as once, few or many counts, or as a class when the clone is expanded.

V	D	J	size	DNA	CDR3
TRBV6-6	TRBD2	TRBJ2-3	NA	TGTGCTACCAGCGTGCGCGGGGGGGCAGATACGCAGTATTTT	CATSVRGGADTQYF
TRBV5-1	NA	TRBJ2-5	NA	TGCGCCAGCAGCTTGCTCCAAGAGACCCAGTACTTC	CASSLLQETQYF
TRBV5-1	TRBD1	TRBJ2-3	NA	TGCGCCAGCAGCCCAAACACAGGGGGACCTTCCACAGATACGCAGTATTTT	CASSPNTGGPSTDTQYF
TRBV28	TRBD1	TRBJ2-7	NA	TGTGCCAGCAGCCCGGGCGGGACAGGGGGTTTCTACGAGCAGTACTTC	CASSPGGTGGFYEQYF
TRBV5-1	TRBD2	TRBJ2-1	NA	TGCGCCAGCAGCTTTGGCCTAGCGGGGGGGAAGGCTTCTGGGCAGTTCTTC	CASSFGLAGGKASGQFF
TRBV5-1	TRBD1	TRBJ2-7	NA	TGCGCCAGCAGCCTGCAGACAGGGGGCAGACGCTACGAGCAGTACTTC	CASSLQTGGRRYEQYF
TRBV28	NA	TRBJ1-4	NA	TGTGCCAGCAGTCCTATAGGGGGAGCTAATGAAAAACTGTTTTTT	CASSPIGGANEKLFF
TRBV5-6	NA	TRBJ1-2	NA	TGTGCCAGCAGCTTGCGTAGGGGTTTAACTGGCTACACCTTC	CASSLRRGLTGYTF
TRBV2	TRBD1	TRBJ2-3	NA	TGTGCCACCAGACCACAGGGGGCACAGGCAGATACGCAGTATTTT	CATRPQGAQADTQYF
TRBV7-8	NA	TRBJ1-2	NA	TGTGCCAGCAGCTTAGTGGGCAGAGCCAACTATGGCTACACCTTC	CASSLVGRANYGYTF
TRBV5-6	TRBD1	TRBJ2-7	few	TGTGCCAGCAGCTCGGACAGGGGGCGACCGGATCTACGAGGGCAGTACTTC	CASSSDRGRPDLRGQYF
TRBV7-9	TRBD1	TRBJ1-6	NA	TGTGCCAGCAGCGTCCGGGACAGTACTTCACCCCTCCACTTT	CASSVRDSTSPLHF
TRBV9	NA	TRBJ2-2	NA	TGTGCCAGCAGCGTAGGAGCAACCGGGGAGCTGTTTTTT	CASSVGATGELFF
TRBV11-2	NA	TRBJ2-7	NA	TGTGCCAGCAGCTTACCTGGGGGGGGCCGGTACGAGCAGTACTTC	CASSLPGGGRYEQYF
TRBV4-1	NA	TRBJ1-4	once	TGCGCCAGCAGCCACGATGAAAAACTGTTTTTT	CASSHDEKLFF
TRBV5-1	TRBD1	TRBJ2-7	NA	TGCGCCAGCAGCTTAGGGACAGGGACATACGAGCAGTACTTC	CASSLGTGTYEQYF
TRBV5-6	TRBD1	TRBJ1-2	once	TGTGCCAGCAGCTTGGTTTTCTATGGACAGGCCTATAACTATGGCTACACCTTC	CASSLVFYGQAYNYGYTF
TRBV6-5	NA	TRBJ1-1	NA	TGTGCCAGCAGCCTAGGTGAGGCGCGAGGCACTGAAGCTTTCTTT	CASSLGEARGTEAFF
TRBV27	TRBD1	TRBJ1-4	NA	TGTGCCAGCAGTTTATCACTTCGGGACAGGGGAATGTTGGATAAACTGTTTTTT	CASSLSLRDRGMLDKLFF
TRBV19	NA	TRBJ2-7	NA	TGTGCCACTAGAGGCGCGGGGAGCTCCTACGAGCAGTACTTC	CATRGAGSSYEQYF
TRBV6-5	NA	TRBJ1-6	NA	TGTGCCAGCAGTTACTCGGGCAGTTCACCCCTCCACTTT	CASSYSGSSPLHF
TRBV5-1	TRBD2	TRBJ2-3	NA	TGCGCCAGCAGCTTCGGGACTAGCGCCAGCACAGATACGCAGTATTTT	CASSFGTSASTDTQYF
TRBV7-6	NA	TRBJ1-2	NA	TGTGCCAGCAGCTTAGCGTCCCATTTCGGGAATGGCTACACCTTC	CASSLASHFGNGYTF
TRBV19	TRBD1	TRBJ1-6	NA	TGTGCCAGTAGTATCGGGGACAGGCGCGGTTCACCCCTCCACTTT	CASSIGDRRGSPLHF
TRBV6-1	TRBD2	TRBJ2-7	NA	TGTGCCAGCAGTGAAGCCCTGGCTAGCGGGGGGAACTTCTACGAGCAGTACTTC	CASSEALASGGNFYEQYF
TRBV28	NA	TRBJ2-3	once	TGTGCCAGCAGTGAGGGCACAGATACGCAGTATTTT	CASSEGTDTQYF
TRBV7-6	TRBD1	TRBJ2-5	NA	TGTGCCAGCAGTGCCGGACAGGGGGTCTTTGGGGAGACCCAGTACTTC	CASSAGQGVFGETQYF
TRBV12-5	NA	TRBJ1-1	NA	TGTGCTAGTGGTTTCGGAACAGTGATGAACACTGAAGCTTTCTTT	CASGFGTVMNTEAFF
TRBV7-3	TRBD2	TRBJ2-3	NA	TGTGCCAGCAGCCCGAGCGGGGGTGGGGGAGATACGCAGTATTTT	CASSPSGGGGDTQYF
TRBV5-6	TRBD1	TRBJ1-4	once	TGTGCCAGCAGCTTCAGAACCGGGACAGATAATGAAAAACTGTTTTTT	CASSFRTGTDNEKLFF
TRBV5-4	TRBD2	TRBJ2-3	NA	TGTGCCAGCAGCTTCGGACTAGCGGGGAAGGATACGCAGTATTTT	CASSFGLAGKDTQYF
TRBV4-2	NA	TRBJ2-7	NA	TGTGCCAGCAGCCAAACCGAGACAGGCTATTACCTCCAAAAGGAGTTC	CASSQTETGYYLQKEF
TRBV1	NA	TRBJ1-1	NA	TGCACCAGCACTCGTTATTACAGGGTTGCTTTCTTT	CTSTRYYRVAFF
TRBV7-2	NA	TRBJ1-6	NA	TGTGCCAGCAGCCTCCGGGGGGGCTCCTATAATTCACCCCTCCACTTT	CASSLRGGSYNSPLHF
TRBV27	NA	TRBJ2-3	NA	TGTGCCAGCAGTTTATTAGGCACAGATACGCAGTATTTT	CASSLLGTDTQYF
TRBV29-1	NA	TRBJ1-1	NA	TGCAGCGTTTTTCAGGGAATAAACACTGAAGCTTTCTTT	CSVFQGINTEAFF
TRBV6-5	NA	TRBJ1-1	NA	TGTGCCAGCAGCCCTTATCTCTCCACTGAAGCTTTCTTT	CASSPYLSTEAFF
TRBV7-9	TRBD1	TRBJ1-2	NA	TGTGCCAGCAGCATCGCAGGGGGCTCTAACTATGGCTACACCTTC	CASSIAGGSNYGYTF
TRBV5-1	NA	TRBJ1-1	NA	TGCGCCAGCAGCTTGCAGGCGCTGAACACTGAAGCTTTCTTT	CASSLQALNTEAFF
TRBV19	NA	TRBJ1-6	NA	TGTGCCAGTAGTATAGGGATGGGAGTGAATTCACCCCTCCACTTT	CASSIGMGVNSPLHF
TRBV4-1	NA	TRBJ1-5	few	TGCGCCAGCAGCCAAGTCGAGAGCCCGAGTAGCAATCAGCCCCAGCATTTT	CASSQVESPSSNQPQHF
TRBV18	TRBD1	TRBJ1-1	NA	TGTGCCAGCTCACCACCAGAGAAGGGGGCGCACGCTGAAGCTTTCTTT	CASSPPEKGAHAEAFF
TRBV7-8	TRBD1	TRBJ2-1	NA	TGTGCCAGCAGCTTAGGGACAGGGTACTACAATGAGCAGTTCTTC	CASSLGTGYYNEQFF
TRBV6-1	TRBD1	TRBJ1-2	NA	TGTGCCAGCAGCATGACGAGACAGGGGAACTATGGCTACACCTTC	CASSMTRQGNYGYTF
TRBV5-1	NA	TRBJ2-1	NA	TGCGCCAGCGGAGGGACCCTAAATGAGCAGTTCTTC	CASGGTLNEQFF
TRBV11-2	NA	TRBJ2-7	NA	TGTGCCAGCAGCCTTCAGACCTACGAGCAGTACTTC	CASSLQTYEQYF
TRBV6-5	TRBD1	TRBJ2-5	NA	TGTGCCAGCAGACCCGGACAGGGGCATAAGACCCAGTACTTC	CASRPGQGHKTQYF
TRBV4-1	NA	TRBJ1-4	few	TGCGCCAGCAGCCCGGGGAATATCAAACCTGAAAAACTGTTTTTT	CASSPGNIKPEKLFF
TRBV11-3	TRBD1	TRBJ2-7	NA	TGTGCCAGCAGCTTAGGTGGGACAGATACCTACGAGCAGTACTTC	CASSLGGTDTYEQYF
TRBV9	TRBD1	TRBJ2-7	NA	TGTGCCAGCAGCGTAGGGCTCGGGACAGGGGACGAGCAGTACTTC	CASSVGLGTGDEQYF
TRBV7-9	NA	TRBJ2-7	NA	TGTGCCAGCAGCCCTGACCCTACTACCTACGAGCAGTACTTC	CASSPDPTTYEQYF
TRBV18	TRBD1	TRBJ1-1	NA	TGTGCCAGCTCTTCCGGGACAGGGAGGGCTGAAGCTTTCTTT	CASSSGTGRAEAFF
TRBV13	NA	TRBJ1-2	NA	TGTGCCAGCAGCTCGCCGGACAGCTATGGCTACACCTTC	CASSSPDSYGYTF